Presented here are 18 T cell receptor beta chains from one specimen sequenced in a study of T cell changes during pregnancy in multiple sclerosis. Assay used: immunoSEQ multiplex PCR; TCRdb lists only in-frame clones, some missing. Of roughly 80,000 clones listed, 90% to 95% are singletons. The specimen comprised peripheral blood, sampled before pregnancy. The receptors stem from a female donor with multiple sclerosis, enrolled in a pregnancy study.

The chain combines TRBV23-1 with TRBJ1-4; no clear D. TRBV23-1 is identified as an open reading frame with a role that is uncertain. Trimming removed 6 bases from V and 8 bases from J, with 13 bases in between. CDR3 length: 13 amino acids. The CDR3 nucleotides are TGCGCCAGCAGCCCAGGCCGCCAAGAAAAACTGTTTTTT. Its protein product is CASSPGRQEKLFF.

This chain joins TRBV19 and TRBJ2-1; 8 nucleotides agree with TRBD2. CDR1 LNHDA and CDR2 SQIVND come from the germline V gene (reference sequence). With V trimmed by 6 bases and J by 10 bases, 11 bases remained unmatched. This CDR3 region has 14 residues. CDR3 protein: CASRLVAGIREQFF. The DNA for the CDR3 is TGTGCCAGTAGGTTAGTAGCGGGGATTCGAGAGCAGTTCTTC.

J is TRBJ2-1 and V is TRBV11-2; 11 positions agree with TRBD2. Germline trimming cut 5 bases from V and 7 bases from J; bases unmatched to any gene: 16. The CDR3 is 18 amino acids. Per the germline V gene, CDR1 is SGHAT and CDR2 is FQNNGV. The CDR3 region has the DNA TGTGCCAGCAGCACCTTCGCACCGCTAGCGGGGGGCGGAAATGAGCAGTTCTTC. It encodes CASSTFAPLAGGGNEQFF.

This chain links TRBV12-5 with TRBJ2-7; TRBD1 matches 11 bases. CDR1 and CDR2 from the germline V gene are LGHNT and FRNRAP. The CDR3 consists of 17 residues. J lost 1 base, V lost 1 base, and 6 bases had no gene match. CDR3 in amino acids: CASGLGIGTGGSYEQYF. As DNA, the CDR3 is TGTGCTAGTGGTTTGGGCATCGGGACAGGGGGGTCCTACGAGCAGTACTTC.

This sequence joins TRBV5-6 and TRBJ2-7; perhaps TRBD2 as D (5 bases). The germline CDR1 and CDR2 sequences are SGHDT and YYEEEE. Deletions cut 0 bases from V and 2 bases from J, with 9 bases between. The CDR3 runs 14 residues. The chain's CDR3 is CASSLGGSAYEQYF. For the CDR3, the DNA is TGTGCCAGCAGCTTGGGAGGGAGCGCCTACGAGCAGTACTTC.

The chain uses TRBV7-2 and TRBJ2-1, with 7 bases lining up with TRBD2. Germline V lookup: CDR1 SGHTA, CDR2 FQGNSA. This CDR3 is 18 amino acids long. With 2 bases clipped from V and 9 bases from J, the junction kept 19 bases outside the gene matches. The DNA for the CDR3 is TGTGCCAGCAGCTTACAATACGCGGGGGTGGTAAGGTCGGGTGAGCAGTTCTTC. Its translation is CASSLQYAGVVRSGEQFF.

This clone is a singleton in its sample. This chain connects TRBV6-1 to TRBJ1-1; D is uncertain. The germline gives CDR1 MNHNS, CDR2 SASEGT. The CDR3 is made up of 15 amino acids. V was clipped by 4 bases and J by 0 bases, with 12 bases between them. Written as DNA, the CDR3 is TGTGCCAGCAGTGCTCTTACAGTTTTGAACACTGAAGCTTTCTTT. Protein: CASSALTVLNTEAFF.

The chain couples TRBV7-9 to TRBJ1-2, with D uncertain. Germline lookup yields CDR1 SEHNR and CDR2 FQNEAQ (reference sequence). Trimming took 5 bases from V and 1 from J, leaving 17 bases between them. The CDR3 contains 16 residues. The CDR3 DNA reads TGTGCCAGCAGCCCGGTGGACGGGAAGGTTAACTATGGCTACACCTTC. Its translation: CASSPVDGKVNYGYTF.

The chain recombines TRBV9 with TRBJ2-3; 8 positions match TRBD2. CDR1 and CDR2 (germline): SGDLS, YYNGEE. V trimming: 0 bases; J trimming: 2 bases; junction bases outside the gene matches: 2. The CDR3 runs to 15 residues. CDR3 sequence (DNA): TGTGCCAGCAGCGTAGACGGGGGGGACACAGATACGCAGTATTTT. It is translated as CASSVDGGDTDTQYF.

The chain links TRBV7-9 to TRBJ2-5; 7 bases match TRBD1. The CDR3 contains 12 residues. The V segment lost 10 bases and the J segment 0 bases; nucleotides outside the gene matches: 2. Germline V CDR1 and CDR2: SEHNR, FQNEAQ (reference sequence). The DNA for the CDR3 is TGTGCCACGGGACAGTACCAAGAGACCCAGTACTTC. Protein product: CATGQYQETQYF.

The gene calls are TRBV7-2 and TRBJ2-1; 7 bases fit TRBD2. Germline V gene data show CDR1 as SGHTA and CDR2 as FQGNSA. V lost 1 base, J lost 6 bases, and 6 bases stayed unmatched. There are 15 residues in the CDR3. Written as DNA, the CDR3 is TGTGCCAGCAGCTTAGTCCCGGGACTACCCAATGAGCAGTTCTTC. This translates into CASSLVPGLPNEQFF.

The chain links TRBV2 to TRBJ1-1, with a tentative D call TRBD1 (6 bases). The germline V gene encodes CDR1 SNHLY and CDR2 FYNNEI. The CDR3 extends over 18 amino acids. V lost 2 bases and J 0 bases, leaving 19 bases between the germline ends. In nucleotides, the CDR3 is TGTGCCAGCAGTGAACTCAGGGGCGGTTTTCCTATGAACACTGAAGCTTTCTTT. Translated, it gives CASSELRGGFPMNTEAFF.

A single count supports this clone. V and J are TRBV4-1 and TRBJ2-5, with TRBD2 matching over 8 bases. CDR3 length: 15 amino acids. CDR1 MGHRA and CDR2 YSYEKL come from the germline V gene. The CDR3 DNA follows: TGCGTCGACGGGGGGGCAGCGGATATCCAAGAGACCCAGTACTTC. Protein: CVDGGAADIQETQYF.

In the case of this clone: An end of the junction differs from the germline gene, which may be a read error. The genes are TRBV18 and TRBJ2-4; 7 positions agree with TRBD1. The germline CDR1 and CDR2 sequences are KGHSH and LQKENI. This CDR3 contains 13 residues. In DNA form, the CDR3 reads TGTGCCAGCTCACCACGATCATTCCGGGACAGCGCCTTC. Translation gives CASSPRSFRDSAF.

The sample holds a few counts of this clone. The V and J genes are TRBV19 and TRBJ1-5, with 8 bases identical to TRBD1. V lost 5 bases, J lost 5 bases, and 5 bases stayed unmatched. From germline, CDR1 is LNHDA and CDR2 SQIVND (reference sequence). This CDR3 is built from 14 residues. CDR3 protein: CASSFTGGYQPQHF. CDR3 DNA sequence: TGTGCCAGTAGTTTCACAGGGGGGTATCAGCCCCAGCATTTT.

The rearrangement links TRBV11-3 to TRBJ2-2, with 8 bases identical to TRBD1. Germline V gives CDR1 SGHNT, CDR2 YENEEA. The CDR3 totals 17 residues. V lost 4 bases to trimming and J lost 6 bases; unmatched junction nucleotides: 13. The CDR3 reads CASSSLTGTGYPGELFF. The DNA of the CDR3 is TGTGCCAGCAGCTCACTAACCGGGACAGGCTATCCCGGGGAGCTGTTTTTT.

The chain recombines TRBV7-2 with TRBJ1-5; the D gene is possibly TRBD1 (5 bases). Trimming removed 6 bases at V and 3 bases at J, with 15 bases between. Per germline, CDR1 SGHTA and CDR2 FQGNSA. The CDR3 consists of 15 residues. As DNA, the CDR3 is TGTGCCAGCAGTCAAGACCGGGGGTTCAATCAGCCCCAGCATTTT. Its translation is CASSQDRGFNQPQHF.

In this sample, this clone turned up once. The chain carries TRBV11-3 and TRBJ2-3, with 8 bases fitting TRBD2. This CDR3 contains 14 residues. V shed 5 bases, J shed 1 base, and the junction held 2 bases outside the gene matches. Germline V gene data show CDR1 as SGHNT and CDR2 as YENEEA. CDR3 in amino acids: CASSLGGGTDTQYF. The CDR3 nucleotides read TGTGCCAGCAGCCTCGGGGGGGGCACAGATACGCAGTATTTT.